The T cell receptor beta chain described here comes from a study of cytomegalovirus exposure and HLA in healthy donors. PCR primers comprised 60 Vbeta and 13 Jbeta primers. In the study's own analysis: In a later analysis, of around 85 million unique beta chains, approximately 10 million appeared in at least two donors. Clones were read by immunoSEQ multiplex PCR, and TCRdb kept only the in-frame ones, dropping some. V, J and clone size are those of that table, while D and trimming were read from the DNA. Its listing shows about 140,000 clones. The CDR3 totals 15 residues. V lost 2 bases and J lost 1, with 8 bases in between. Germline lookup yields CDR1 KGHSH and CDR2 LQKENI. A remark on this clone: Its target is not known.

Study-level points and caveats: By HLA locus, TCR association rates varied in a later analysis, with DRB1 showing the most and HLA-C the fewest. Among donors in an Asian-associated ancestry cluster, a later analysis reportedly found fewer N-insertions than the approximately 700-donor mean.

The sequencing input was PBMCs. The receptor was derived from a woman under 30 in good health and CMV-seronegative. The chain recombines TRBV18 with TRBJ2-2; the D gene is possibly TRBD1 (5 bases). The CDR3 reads CASSPNGQNTGELFF. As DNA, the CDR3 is TGTGCCAGCTCACCAAATGGACAGAACACCGGGGAGCTGTTTTTT.